Sequencing of this T cell receptor beta chain was carried out in a study of shared T cell receptors in the human thymus. Germline CDR1 and CDR2: MDHEN and SYDVKM. J lost 2 bases, V lost 2 bases, and 12 bases had no gene match. The CDR3 is 19 amino acids. Profiling relied on immunoSEQ multiplex PCR, and the TCRdb table lists in-frame clones only, not all of them. The table lists 500,000 to 750,000 clones, 85% to 90% of them singletons. The sample also formed part of further work on human thymus T cells. From that report: Thymic repertoires from unrelated individuals overlapped highly, related research reported.

Sequenced: thymocytes. The chain combines TRBV28 with TRBJ2-2; 9 nucleotides align to TRBD2. This clonotype was obtained from a boy younger than two with a congenital heart defect. The CDR3 DNA reads as TGTGCCAGCAGTTTACCCCTTCGCGGGAGGGCCCCCAACACCGGGGAGCTGTTTTTT. Translating gives CASSLPLRGRAPNTGELFF.